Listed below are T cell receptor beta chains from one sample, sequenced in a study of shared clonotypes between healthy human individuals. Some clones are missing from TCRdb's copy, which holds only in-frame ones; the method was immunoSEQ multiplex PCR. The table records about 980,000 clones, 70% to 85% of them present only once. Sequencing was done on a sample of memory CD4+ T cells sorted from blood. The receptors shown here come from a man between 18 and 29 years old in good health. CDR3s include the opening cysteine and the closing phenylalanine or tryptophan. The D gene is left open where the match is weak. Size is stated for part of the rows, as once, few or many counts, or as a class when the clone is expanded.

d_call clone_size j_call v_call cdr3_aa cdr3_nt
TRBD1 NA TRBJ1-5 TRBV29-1 CSVQGASNQPQHF TGCAGCGTACAGGGGGCAAGCAATCAGCCCCAGCATTTT
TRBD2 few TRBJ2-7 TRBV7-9 CASSLGGSGGYEQYF TGTGCCAGCAGCCTTGGAGGTAGCGGGGGCTACGAGCAGTACTTC
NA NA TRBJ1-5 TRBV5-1 CASSSSGQSNQPQHF TGCGCCAGCAGCTCCTCAGGACAGAGCAATCAGCCCCAGCATTTT
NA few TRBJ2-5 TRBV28 CASSLLEQETQYF TGTGCCAGCAGTTTGCTAGAACAAGAGACCCAGTACTTC
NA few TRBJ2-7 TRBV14 CASSRLLVYF TGTGCCAGCAGCCGATTACTTGTGTACTTC
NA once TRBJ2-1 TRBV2 CASSILAWDPDEQFF TGTGCCAGCAGTATCCTCGCCTGGGACCCCGATGAGCAGTTCTTC
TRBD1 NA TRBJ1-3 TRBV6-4 CASSEQGPGNTIYF TGTGCCAGCAGCGAACAGGGGCCCGGAAACACCATATATTTT
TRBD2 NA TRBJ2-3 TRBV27 CASSQTGLGLGTQYF TGTGCCAGCAGTCAAACGGGACTAGGTCTGGGTACGCAGTATTTT
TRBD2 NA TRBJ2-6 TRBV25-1 CASSAAGTSGTGANVLTF TGTGCCAGCAGTGCAGCCGGGACTAGCGGGACTGGGGCCAACGTCCTGACTTTC
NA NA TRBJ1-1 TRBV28 CASSLLQDGDTEAFF TGTGCCAGCAGTTTATTACAGGACGGGGACACTGAAGCTTTCTTT
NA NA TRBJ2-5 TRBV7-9 CASIPQGLETQYF TGTGCCAGCATCCCTCAGGGGTTGGAGACCCAGTACTTC
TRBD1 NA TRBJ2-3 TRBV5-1 CASSQTDRGGDTQYF TGCGCCAGCAGCCAGACGGACAGGGGGGGAGATACGCAGTATTTT
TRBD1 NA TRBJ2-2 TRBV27 CASTRKTGELTGELFF TGTGCCAGCACAAGAAAAACAGGGGAGTTAACCGGGGAGCTGTTTTTT
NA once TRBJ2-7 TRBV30 CAWTRGGLTHEQYF TGTGCCTGGACACGTGGGGGGCTAACCCACGAGCAGTACTTC
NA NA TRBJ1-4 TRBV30 CAWSDLLGEKLFF TGTGCCTGGAGTGACCTCCTCGGGGAAAAACTGTTTTTT
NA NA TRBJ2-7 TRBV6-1 CASSPGSSYEQYF TGTGCCAGCAGCCCCGGGTCCTCCTACGAGCAGTACTTC
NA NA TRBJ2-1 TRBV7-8 CASSSGPWDEQFF TGTGCCAGCAGCTCGGGTCCTTGGGATGAGCAGTTCTTC
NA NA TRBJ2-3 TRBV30 CAWRVGRGTDTQYF TGTGCCTGGAGGGTCGGCAGGGGCACAGATACGCAGTATTTT
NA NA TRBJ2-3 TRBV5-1 CASIGVASTDTQYF TGCGCCAGCATCGGGGTGGCTAGCACAGATACGCAGTATTTT
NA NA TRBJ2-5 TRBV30 CAWRGAKETQYF TGTGCCTGGAGGGGGGCCAAAGAGACCCAGTACTTC
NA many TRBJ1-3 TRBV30 CAWSAQISGNTIYF TGTGCCTGGAGTGCACAAATATCTGGAAACACCATATATTTT
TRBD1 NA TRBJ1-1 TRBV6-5 CASSYLDRGGTEAFF TGTGCCAGCAGTTACTTAGACAGGGGGGGCACTGAAGCTTTCTTT
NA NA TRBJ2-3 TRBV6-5 CASSYVLGMDDTQYF TGTGCCAGCAGTTACGTGTTGGGGATGGATGATACGCAGTATTTT
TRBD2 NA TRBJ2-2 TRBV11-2 CASSLRLAGGPGELFF TGTGCCAGCAGCTTAAGGCTAGCGGGAGGGCCGGGGGAGCTGTTTTTT
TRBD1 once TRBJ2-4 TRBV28 CASSFGTGISKNIQYF TGTGCCAGCAGTTTTGGGACAGGGATTTCCAAAAACATTCAGTACTTC
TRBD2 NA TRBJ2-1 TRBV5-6 CASSLGLAGLNEQFF TGTGCCAGCAGCTTGGGACTAGCGGGACTCAATGAGCAGTTCTTC
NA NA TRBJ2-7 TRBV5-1 CASSFPGYGEQYF TGCGCCAGCAGCTTTCCGGGGTATGGTGAGCAGTACTTC
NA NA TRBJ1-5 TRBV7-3 CASSLTDQETWPQHF TGTGCCAGCAGCTTAACGGACCAGGAAACTTGGCCCCAGCATTTT
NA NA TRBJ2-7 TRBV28 CASAEGLSEQYF TGTGCCAGCGCGGAGGGGCTCTCCGAGCAGTACTTC
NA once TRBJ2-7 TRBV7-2 CASSRSTYEQYF TGTGCCAGCAGCCGGTCGACCTACGAGCAGTACTTC
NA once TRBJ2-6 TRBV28 CASSLPGANVLTF TGTGCCAGCAGTTTACCTGGGGCCAACGTCCTGACTTTC
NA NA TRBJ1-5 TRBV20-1 CSAPGWPQHF TGCAGTGCCCCGGGTTGGCCCCAGCATTTT